The 32 T cell receptor beta chains listed next were all sequenced from one sample in a study of persistence of HIV-infected CD4 T cells. Cells were stimulated nonspecifically with anti-CD3/anti-CD28 magnetic beads. Sorting selected CD4+ T cells upregulating both CD40 ligand and CD69. Their antigen targets remain unknown. Sequencing used immunoSEQ version 4 in survey mode. Here immunoSEQ multiplex PCR was the method, and the copy in TCRdb shows in-frame clones only, minus some. The table has 40,000 to 55,000 clones, about 88% seen once; the top ten hold approximately 0.5%. The material was CD4+ T cells sorted from PBMCs after roughly 19-hour stimulation, obtained from a patient who received antiretroviral therapy. These receptors all come from an adult woman with HIV who was CMV-seropositive.

The chain uses TRBV29-1 and TRBJ1-1; the match to TRBD1 covers 9 bases. Trimming cost V 6 bases and J 5 bases; bases outside gene matches: 4. Germline assignment: CDR1 SQVTM and CDR2 ANQGSEA. CDR3 size: 12 residues. This chain's CDR3 is CSVWDRVTEAFF. The CDR3 nucleotides are TGCAGCGTATGGGACAGGGTTACTGAAGCTTTCTTT.

The genes are TRBV5-4 and TRBJ2-2, with D perhaps given as TRBD1 or TRBD2 (5 bases each). The V gene lost 0 bases and the J gene lost 7 bases, with 10 bases spanning the gap. The CDR3 totals 14 residues. CDR1 and CDR2 (germline): SGHNT, YYREEE (reference sequence). The chain's CDR3 is CASSLEFGGGELFF. CDR3 nucleotide sequence: TGTGCCAGCAGCTTGGAGTTTGGGGGCGGGGAGCTGTTTTTT.

The chain links TRBV24-1 to TRBJ2-6; D unclear. The V end lost 5 bases, the J end lost 4 bases, and 14 bases lay between the germline ends. This CDR3 spans 16 amino acids. The germline V gene encodes CDR1 KGHDR and CDR2 SFDVKD. CDR3 residues: CATSVKFSSGANVLTF. The CDR3 DNA is TGTGCCACCAGTGTAAAGTTTTCGTCCGGGGCCAACGTCCTGACTTTC.

This rearrangement joins TRBV7-2 to TRBJ1-2, with D maybe TRBD1 (6 bases). Trimming removed 5 bases at V and 2 bases at J, with 18 bases between. The length of the CDR3 is 16 residues. CDR1 and CDR2 (germline): SGHTA, FQGNSA. In DNA, the CDR3 is TGTGCCAGCAGCCTTTCCCGCAGGGGTGGGAACTATGGCTACACCTTC. The encoded protein is CASSLSRRGGNYGYTF.

This chain joins TRBV18 and TRBJ2-3, with 8 bases fitting TRBD1. The CDR3 has 16 amino acids. CDR1 KGHSH and CDR2 LQKENI come from the germline V gene. With V trimmed by 4 bases and J by 4 bases, 10 bases remained unmatched. CDR3 protein: CASSRLTGGSPDTQYF. The CDR3, as DNA: TGTGCCAGCTCACGCCTTACAGGGGGATCCCCAGATACGCAGTATTTT.

CDR3 sequence reads: CASGEGNIQYF. CDR3 bases: TGCGCTTCCGGGGAGGGAAACATTCAGTACTTC. The J gene is TRBJ2-4, the V gene TRBV5-1; 7 bases agree with TRBD2. The CDR3 has 11 amino acids. Per germline, CDR1 SGHRS and CDR2 YFSETQ.

This clone showed up just a few times. J is TRBJ1-5 and V is TRBV6-2 or TRBV6-3; D unclear. V was cut by 1 base and J by 6 bases, with 16 bases left in between. Germline V gives CDR1 MNHEY, CDR2 SVGEGT. The CDR3 is 16 residues long. The CDR3 loop is CASSYFRPDRSQPQHF. As DNA, the CDR3 is TGTGCCAGCAGTTACTTCCGTCCTGATCGTTCTCAGCCCCAGCATTTT.

The chain carries TRBV6-5 and TRBJ1-4; D is uncertain. Germline CDR1 reads MNHEY; CDR2 reads SVGAGI. The V and J ends lost 2 bases and 4 bases respectively, with 8 bases between them. This CDR3 region has 14 residues. CDR3 protein: CASSYRANNEKLFF. The CDR3 nucleotides are TGTGCCAGCAGTTACCGGGCCAATAATGAAAAACTGTTTTTT.

This chain links TRBV2 with TRBJ1-4; TRBD1 is a possible D gene (5 bases). The CDR3 is made up of 15 amino acids. The V gene's germline CDR1 is SNHLY and CDR2 FYNNEI. Trimming left V 7 bases short and J 3 bases short, with 15 bases between. The CDR3 region is CASTRSGGANEKLFF. CDR3 DNA: TGTGCCAGCACACGATCGGGGGGTGCTAATGAAAAACTGTTTTTT.

This clone has a single count. The J gene is TRBJ1-2, the V gene TRBV27; no reliable D call. V lost 4 bases, J lost 1 base, and 10 bases lay in between. CDR1 is MNHEY, CDR2 SMNVEV, per germline (reference sequence). This CDR3 region has 14 residues. CDR3 in DNA: TGTGCCAGCAGTTCTTCTCCTCATAACTATGGCTACACCTTC. Translated, it gives CASSSSPHNYGYTF.

The J gene is TRBJ1-1, the V gene TRBV5-1, with D perhaps matching TRBD1 (6 bases). With 3 bases removed from V and 4 bases from J, the gap between germline ends came to 10 bases. The length of the CDR3 is 13 residues. Germline loops: CDR1 SGHRS, CDR2 YFSETQ. The CDR3 spells CASSWGQGTEAFF. In DNA, the CDR3 is TGCGCCAGCAGCTGGGGACAAGGCACTGAAGCTTTCTTT.

V and J are TRBV9 and TRBJ2-3; no clear D gene. V was trimmed by 0 bases and J by 5 bases, leaving 16 bases between them. Germline lookup yields CDR1 SGDLS and CDR2 YYNGEE. This CDR3 is built from 16 residues. CDR3 residues: CASSVAGGSIGDTQYF. For the CDR3, the DNA is TGTGCCAGCAGCGTAGCGGGCGGCTCAATCGGAGATACGCAGTATTTT.

The chain employs TRBV18 and TRBJ2-2, with D possibly being TRBD1 (6 bases). Trimming removed 4 bases at V and 0 bases at J, with 15 bases between. CDR3 length: 17 amino acids. The germline V gene encodes CDR1 KGHSH and CDR2 LQKENI. The CDR3 nucleotides are TGTGCCAGCTCACTGCGAGAACAGGGTCCGAACACCGGGGAGCTGTTTTTT. Its translation: CASSLREQGPNTGELFF. Variable domain in full (rest from reference TRBV18 and TRBJ2-2): NAGVMQNPRHLVRRRGQEARLRCSPMKGHSHVYWYRQLPEEGLKFMVYLQKENIIDESGMPKERFSAEFPKEGPSILRIQQVVRGDSAAYFCASSLREQGPNTGELFFGEGSRLTVL.

The chain has TRBV6-5 and TRBJ2-2, with D hard to call. CDR1 and CDR2 from the germline V gene are MNHEY and SVGAGI. V dropped 7 bases and J dropped 2 bases, with 8 bases sitting between them. The CDR3 has 13 amino acids. The CDR3 reads CASNPGNTGELFF. The CDR3, as DNA: TGTGCCAGCAATCCCGGAAACACCGGGGAGCTGTTTTTT.

This chain links TRBV5-6 with TRBJ2-7; D is perhaps TRBD2 (6 bases). Deletions cut 0 bases from V and 7 bases from J, with 11 bases between. Germline-derived CDR1 and CDR2 are SGHDT and YYEEEE. This CDR3 spans 13 amino acids. This CDR3 reads CASSLVAGTEQYF. The DNA for the CDR3 is TGTGCCAGCAGCTTGGTCGCGGGGACTGAGCAGTACTTC.

This chain joins TRBV5-1 and TRBJ2-1, with 7 bases lining up with TRBD2. V trimming: 0 bases; J trimming: 7 bases; junction bases outside the gene matches: 4. The length of the CDR3 is 14 residues. CDR1 SGHRS and CDR2 YFSETQ come from the germline V gene. The CDR3 nucleotides are TGCGCCAGCAGCTTGGAGGGAGGGTGGAATGAGCAGTTCTTC. Amino acid sequence: CASSLEGGWNEQFF.

This clone has a single count. This chain joins TRBV6-5 and TRBJ1-3, with D perhaps matching TRBD1 (6 bases). Trimming stripped 6 bases from V and 8 bases from J, with 8 bases between. The germline V gene encodes CDR1 MNHEY and CDR2 SVGAGI. CDR3 size: 11 residues. The CDR3 region has the DNA TGTGCCAGCAGGAGGGGGGACACCATATATTTT. Translating it yields CASRRGDTIYF.

This sequence joins TRBV18 and TRBJ1-6, with TRBD1 matching 7 bases. CDR1 and CDR2 from the germline V gene are KGHSH and LQKENI. The CDR3 sequence is 14 residues long. J lost 5 bases, V lost 4 bases, and 2 bases had no gene match. The CDR3 protein is CASSRDSNNSPLHF. CDR3 sequence (DNA): TGTGCCAGCTCACGGGACAGTAATAATTCACCCCTCCACTTT.

The chain recombines TRBV5-1 with TRBJ1-6, with a weak D call TRBD1 (5 bases). Germline CDR1 is SGHRS and CDR2 is YFSETQ. V was cut by 4 bases and J by 9 bases, with 17 bases left in between. CDR3 length equals 15 residues. CDR3 sequence (DNA): TGCGCCAGCAGCCCCGAAGTGGGGGTAGCTTCACCCCTCCACTTT. It codes for CASSPEVGVASPLHF.

This chain links TRBV7-2 with TRBJ2-3; D call uncertain. CDR1 is SGHTA, CDR2 FQGNSA, per germline. The CDR3 has 14 amino acids. V was shortened by 6 bases and J by 2 bases, with 12 bases between the two germline ends. DNA for the CDR3: TGTGCCAGCAGTTCGGGTCTCATCACAGATACGCAGTATTTT. This codes for CASSSGLITDTQYF.

V usage is TRBV3-1 (or the pseudogene TRBV3-2) and J usage is TRBJ1-5; D is possibly TRBD1 (6 bases). The CDR3 loop spans 14 amino acids. The ends were cut back, 8 bases at V and 4 bases at J, with 15 bases in the middle. CDR1 and CDR2 (germline): LGHDT, YNNKEL (reference sequence). This CDR3 is CASGFQGPNQPQHF. In DNA, the CDR3 is TGTGCCAGCGGTTTTCAGGGGCCTAATCAGCCCCAGCATTTT.

The V call is TRBV27, the J call TRBJ2-1; D possibly corresponds to TRBD2 (5 bases). CDR3 length: 12 amino acids. Germline assignment: CDR1 MNHEY and CDR2 SMNVEV (reference sequence). Trimming took 6 bases from V and 9 from J, leaving 12 bases between them. The CDR3 DNA follows: TGTGCCAGCAGACGCCGGGGTACTGAGCAGTTCTTC. Its protein is CASRRRGTEQFF.

The sample holds one count of this clone. The chain couples TRBV6-5 to TRBJ2-1, with TRBD2 identical over 9 bases. This CDR3 region has 15 residues. V was pared by 6 bases and J by 2 bases, with 5 bases of the junction left unmatched. From germline, CDR1 is MNHEY and CDR2 SVGAGI. The CDR3 DNA reads as TGTGCCAGCAGCCAGCGGGGGGTGCCCTACAATGAGCAGTTCTTC. Protein product: CASSQRGVPYNEQFF.

This sequence joins TRBV5-1 and TRBJ2-3, with D unresolved. Germline loops: CDR1 SGHRS, CDR2 YFSETQ. Trimming removed 2 bases from V and 2 bases from J, with 12 bases in between. The CDR3 runs 15 residues. The DNA of the CDR3 is TGCGCCAGCAGCTTTTTTTCGGATCCCACAGATACGCAGTATTTT. It encodes CASSFFSDPTDTQYF.

The chain links TRBV7-6 to TRBJ1-2; 9 bases map to TRBD1. The CDR3 sequence is 14 residues long. Looked up from germline, CDR1 is SGHVS and CDR2 is FNYEAQ. J gave up 6 bases and V 2 bases, and 4 bases lay outside the gene matches. The CDR3 loop is CASSLLRQGDGYTF. In DNA, the CDR3 is TGTGCCAGCAGCTTACTGAGACAGGGGGATGGCTACACCTTC. Filled out from reference TRBV7-6 and TRBJ1-2, the complete variable domain reads GAGVSQSPRYKVTKRGQDVALRCDPISGHVSLYWYRQALGQGPEFLTYFNYEAQQDKSGLPNDRFSAERPEGSISTLTIQRTEQRDSAMYRCASSLLRQGDGYTFGSGTRLTVV.

This clone was counted only a few times. The chain recombines TRBV4-1 with TRBJ1-5; D unresolved. Trimming removed 1 base from V and 5 bases from J, with 6 bases in between. From germline, CDR1 is MGHRA and CDR2 YSYEKL. The CDR3 is made up of 13 amino acids. The CDR3 nucleotides read TGCGCCAGCAGCCAAGGAAAGTATCAGCCCCAGCATTTT. As protein: CASSQGKYQPQHF.

This CDR3 is CASRAGTGALGGYTF. The CDR3 DNA is TGTGCCAGCAGGGCGGGGACAGGGGCCCTCGGTGGCTACACCTTC. J is TRBJ1-2 and V is TRBV2; TRBD1 matches 10 bases. The CDR3 runs to 15 residues. Germline V gives CDR1 SNHLY, CDR2 FYNNEI. V shed 6 bases, J shed 7 bases, and the junction held 11 bases outside the gene matches.

The V call is TRBV12-5, the J call TRBJ2-7; TRBD2 agrees at 7 bases. The CDR3 spans 14 residues. The germline gives CDR1 LGHNT, CDR2 FRNRAP. Losses at the gene ends were 6 bases for V and 0 bases for J; bases not matched to a gene: 5. CDR3 loop: CASGLAVSSYEQYV. The CDR3 coding sequence is TGTGCTAGTGGCCTAGCGGTTAGCTCCTACGAGCAGTACGTC.

V usage is TRBV30 and J usage is TRBJ1-1; D gene ambiguous. CDR3 length: 16 residues. V was cut by 8 bases and J by 0 bases, with 22 bases left in between. Germline V gives CDR1 GTSNPN, CDR2 SVGIG (reference sequence). CDR3 residues: CARDSEPLLMNTEAFF. In DNA form, the CDR3 reads TGTGCCAGAGACTCGGAACCCCTTCTAATGAACACTGAAGCTTTCTTT.

CDR3 nucleotide sequence: TGTGCCATCAGTGAGTCCATGGGGGGTAGGGGGAGCAATGAGCAGTTCTTC. This sequence encodes CAISESMGGRGSNEQFF. The V and J genes are TRBV10-3 and TRBJ2-1; perhaps D is TRBD1 or TRBD2 (6 bases each). Trimming removed 0 bases at V and 6 bases at J, with 18 bases between. The CDR3 runs 17 residues. Germline CDR1 is ENHRY and CDR2 is SYGVKD.

The J gene is TRBJ1-1, the V gene TRBV7-6; D is unclear. The CDR3 runs to 14 residues. Germline CDR1 reads SGHVS; CDR2 reads FNYEAQ. V shed 2 bases and J shed 1 base, with 8 bases lying between them. The CDR3 loop is CASSLPLRNTEAFF. CDR3 bases: TGTGCCAGCAGCTTACCTCTCCGGAACACTGAAGCTTTCTTT.

This clone is a singleton in its sample. This chain links TRBV10-1 with TRBJ1-1; possibly TRBD1 for D (5 bases). With 5 bases removed from V and 0 bases from J, the gap between germline ends came to 16 bases. Germline V gene data show CDR1 as WNHNN and CDR2 as SYGVQD (reference sequence). This CDR3 is built from 16 residues. CDR3 DNA sequence: TGCGCCAGCAGTAGGGGAACGGGGACCTTGAACACTGAAGCTTTCTTT. It specifies CASSRGTGTLNTEAFF.